This T cell receptor (beta chain) stems from a study of beta chain features in type 1 diabetes. Notes on the study in general: Within the patient group, naive, central memory and Treg TCRB repertoires appeared more similar to each other than within healthy donors.

This clone was counted a single time. What it binds is unknown. TCRB transcripts that were expressed got sequenced, as all of the isolated RNA had been reverse transcribed. Naive, central memory and regulatory T cell samples came to a mean of roughly 4 million reads. Produced via immunoSEQ multiplex PCR; TCRdb's table is partial and in-frame only. The sample holds about 400,000 clones, roughly an eighth seen once. Blood was drawn once from each donor into heparinised tubes. The draws averaged about 110 mL. The specimen was naive CD4+ T cells from blood. The receptor's source is a young man in good health.

CDR3 DNA: TGTGCCAGCAGTTTAGGGGACAGGCATCAGCCCCAGCATTTT. It encodes CASSLGDRHQPQHF. This rearrangement joins TRBV28 to TRBJ1-5; TRBD1 aligns across 8 bases. The J segment lost 5 bases and the V segment lost 2 bases, leaving 2 bases of the junction unmatched. Germline V gives CDR1 MDHEN, CDR2 SYDVKM. The CDR3 has 14 amino acids.